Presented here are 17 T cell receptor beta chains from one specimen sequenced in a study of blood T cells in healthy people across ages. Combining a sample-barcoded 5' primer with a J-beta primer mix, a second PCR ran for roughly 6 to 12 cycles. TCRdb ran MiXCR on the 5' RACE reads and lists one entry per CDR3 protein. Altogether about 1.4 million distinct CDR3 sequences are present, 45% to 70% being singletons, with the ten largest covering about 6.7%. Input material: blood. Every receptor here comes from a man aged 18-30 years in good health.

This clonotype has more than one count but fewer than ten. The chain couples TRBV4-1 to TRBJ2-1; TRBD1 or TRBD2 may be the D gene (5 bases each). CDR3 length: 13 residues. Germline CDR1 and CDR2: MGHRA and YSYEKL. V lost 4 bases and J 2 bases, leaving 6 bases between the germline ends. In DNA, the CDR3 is TGCGCCAGCAGCCGGGGGACCTACAATGAGCAGTTCTTC. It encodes CASSRGTYNEQFF.

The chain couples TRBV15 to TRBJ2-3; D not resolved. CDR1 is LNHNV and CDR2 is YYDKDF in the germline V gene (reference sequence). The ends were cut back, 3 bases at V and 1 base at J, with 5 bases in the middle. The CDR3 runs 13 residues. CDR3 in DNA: TGTGCCACCAGCAGTCTTCGCACAGATACGCAGTATTTT. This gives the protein CATSSLRTDTQYF.

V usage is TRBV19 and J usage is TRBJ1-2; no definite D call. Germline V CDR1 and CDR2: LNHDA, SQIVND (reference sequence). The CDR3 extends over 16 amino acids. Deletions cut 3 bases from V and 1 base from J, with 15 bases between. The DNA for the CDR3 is TGTGCCAGTAGTATTGGTGCGGCAGCGAATAACTATGGCTACACCTTC. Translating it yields CASSIGAAANNYGYTF.

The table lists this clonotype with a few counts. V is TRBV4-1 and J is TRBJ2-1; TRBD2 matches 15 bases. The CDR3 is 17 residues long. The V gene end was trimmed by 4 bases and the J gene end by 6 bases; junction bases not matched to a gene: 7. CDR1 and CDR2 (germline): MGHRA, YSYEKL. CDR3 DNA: TGCGCCAGCAGCCCTTTGGGACTAGCGGGAGGCGGCAATGAGCAGTTCTTC. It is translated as CASSPLGLAGGGNEQFF.

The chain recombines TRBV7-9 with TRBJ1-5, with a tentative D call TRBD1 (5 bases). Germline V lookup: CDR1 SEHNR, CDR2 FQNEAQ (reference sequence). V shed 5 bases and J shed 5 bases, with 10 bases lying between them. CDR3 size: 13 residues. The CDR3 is CASSNGAYQPQHF. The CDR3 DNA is TGTGCCAGCAGCAACGGGGCATATCAGCCCCAGCATTTT.

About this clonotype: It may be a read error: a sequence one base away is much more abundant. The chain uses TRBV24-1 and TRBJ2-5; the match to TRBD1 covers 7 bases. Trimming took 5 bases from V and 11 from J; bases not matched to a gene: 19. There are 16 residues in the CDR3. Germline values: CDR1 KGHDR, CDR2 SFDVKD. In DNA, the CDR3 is TGTGCCACCAGTGTTTCCGGGACAGAGGCCTACAATGAGCAGTACTTC. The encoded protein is CATSVSGTEAYNEQYF.

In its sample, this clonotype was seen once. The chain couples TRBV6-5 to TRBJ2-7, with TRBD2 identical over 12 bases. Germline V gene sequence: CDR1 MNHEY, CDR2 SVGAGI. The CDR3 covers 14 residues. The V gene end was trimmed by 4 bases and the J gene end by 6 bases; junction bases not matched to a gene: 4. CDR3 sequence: CASSWTSGISEQYF. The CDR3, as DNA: TGTGCCAGCAGTTGGACTAGCGGGATCTCCGAGCAGTACTTC.

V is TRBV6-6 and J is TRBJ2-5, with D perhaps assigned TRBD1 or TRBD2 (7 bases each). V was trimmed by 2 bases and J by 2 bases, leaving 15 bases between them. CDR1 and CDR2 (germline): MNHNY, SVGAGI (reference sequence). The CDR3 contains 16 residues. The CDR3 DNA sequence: TGTGCCAGCAGTTACACCCACAGGGGAGGGCAAGAGACCCAGTACTTC. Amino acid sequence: CASSYTHRGGQETQYF.

The CDR3 is CASSRFREDTQYF. The CDR3 DNA follows: TGTGCCAGCAGCCGCTTCCGGGAAGATACGCAGTATTTT. The rearrangement joins TRBV6-2 or TRBV6-3 to TRBJ2-3, with D maybe TRBD2 (5 bases). V gave up 6 bases and J gave up 5 bases, with 12 bases separating them. The CDR3 totals 13 residues. The V gene's germline CDR1 is MNHEY and CDR2 SVGEGT.

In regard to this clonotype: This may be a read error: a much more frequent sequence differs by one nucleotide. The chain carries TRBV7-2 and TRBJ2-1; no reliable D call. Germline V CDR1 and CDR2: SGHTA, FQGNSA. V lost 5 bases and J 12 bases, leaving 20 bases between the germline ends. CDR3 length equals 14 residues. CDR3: CASSPPPSDGGQFF. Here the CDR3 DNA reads TGTGCCAGCAGCCCCCCACCAAGCGACGGTGGGCAGTTCTTC.

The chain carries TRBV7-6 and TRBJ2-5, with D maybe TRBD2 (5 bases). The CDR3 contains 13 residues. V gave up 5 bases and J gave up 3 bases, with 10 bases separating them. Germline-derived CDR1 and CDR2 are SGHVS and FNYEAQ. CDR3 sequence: CASSQWGEETQYF. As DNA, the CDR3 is TGTGCCAGCAGCCAGTGGGGAGAAGAGACCCAGTACTTC.

The DNA for the CDR3 is TGCAGCGGGGGGGACAGGGGTTCTGAGACCCAGTACTTC. Amino acid sequence: CSGGDRGSETQYF. V is TRBV29-1 and J is TRBJ2-7, with 10 bases aligning to TRBD1. The better agreement between TRBJ2-5 and the DNA end casts doubt on the J call. This CDR3 spans 13 amino acids. Germline CDR1 is SQVTM and CDR2 is ANQGSEA.

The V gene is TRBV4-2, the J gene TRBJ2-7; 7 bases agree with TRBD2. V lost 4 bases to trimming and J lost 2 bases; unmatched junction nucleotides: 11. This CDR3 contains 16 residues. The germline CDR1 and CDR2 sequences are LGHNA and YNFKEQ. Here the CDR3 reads CASSLISGGSPYEQYF. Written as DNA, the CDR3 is TGTGCCAGCAGCCTTATCTCTGGCGGGAGTCCCTACGAGCAGTACTTC.

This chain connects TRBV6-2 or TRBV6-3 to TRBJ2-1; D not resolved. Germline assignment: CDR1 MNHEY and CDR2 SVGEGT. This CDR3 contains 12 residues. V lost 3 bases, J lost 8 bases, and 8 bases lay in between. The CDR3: CASSYAAYEQFF. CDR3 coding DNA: TGTGCCAGCAGTTATGCGGCGTATGAGCAGTTCTTC.

CDR3 loop: CASSSLAGAREQYF. In nucleotides, the CDR3 is TGTGCCAGCAGTTCACTAGCGGGGGCGAGGGAGCAGTACTTC. This chain connects TRBV28 to TRBJ2-7, with 11 bases lining up with TRBD2. CDR1 and CDR2 (germline): MDHEN, SYDVKM. The CDR3 covers 14 residues. The V segment lost 4 bases and the J segment 7 bases; nucleotides outside the gene matches: 6.

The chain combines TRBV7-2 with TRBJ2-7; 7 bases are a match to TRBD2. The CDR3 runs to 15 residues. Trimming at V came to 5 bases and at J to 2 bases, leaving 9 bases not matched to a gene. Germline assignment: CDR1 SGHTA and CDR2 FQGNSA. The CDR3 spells CASSRVNGGTYEQYF. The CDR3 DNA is TGTGCCAGCAGCCGTGTCAACGGGGGGACCTACGAGCAGTACTTC. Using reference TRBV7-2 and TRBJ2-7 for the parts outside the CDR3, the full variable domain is GAGVSQSPSNKVTEKGKDVELRCDPISGHTALYWYRQSLGQGLEFLIYFQGNSAPDKSGLPSDRFSAERTGGSVSTLTIQRTQQEDSAVYLCASSRVNGGTYEQYFGPGTRLTVT.

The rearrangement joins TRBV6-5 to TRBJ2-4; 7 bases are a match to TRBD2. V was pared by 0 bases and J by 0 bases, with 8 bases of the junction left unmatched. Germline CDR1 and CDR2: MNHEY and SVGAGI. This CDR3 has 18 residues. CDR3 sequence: CASSYSRASGIAKNIQYF. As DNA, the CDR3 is TGTGCCAGCAGTTACTCGAGGGCTAGCGGAATAGCCAAAAACATTCAGTACTTC.